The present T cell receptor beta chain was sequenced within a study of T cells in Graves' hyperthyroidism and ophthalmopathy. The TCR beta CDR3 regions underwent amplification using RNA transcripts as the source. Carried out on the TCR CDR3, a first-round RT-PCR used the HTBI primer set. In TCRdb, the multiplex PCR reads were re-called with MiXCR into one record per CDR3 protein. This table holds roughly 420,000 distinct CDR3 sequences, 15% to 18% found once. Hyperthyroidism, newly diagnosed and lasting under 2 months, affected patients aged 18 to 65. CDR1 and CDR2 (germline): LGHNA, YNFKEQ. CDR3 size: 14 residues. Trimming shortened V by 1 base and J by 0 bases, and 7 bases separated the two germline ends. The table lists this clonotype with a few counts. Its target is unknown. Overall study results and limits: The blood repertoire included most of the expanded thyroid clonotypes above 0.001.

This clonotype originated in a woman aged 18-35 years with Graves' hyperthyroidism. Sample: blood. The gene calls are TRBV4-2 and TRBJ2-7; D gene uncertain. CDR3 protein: CASSQGSSSYEQYF. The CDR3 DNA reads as TGTGCCAGCAGCCAAGGAAGCAGCTCCTACGAGCAGTACTTC.